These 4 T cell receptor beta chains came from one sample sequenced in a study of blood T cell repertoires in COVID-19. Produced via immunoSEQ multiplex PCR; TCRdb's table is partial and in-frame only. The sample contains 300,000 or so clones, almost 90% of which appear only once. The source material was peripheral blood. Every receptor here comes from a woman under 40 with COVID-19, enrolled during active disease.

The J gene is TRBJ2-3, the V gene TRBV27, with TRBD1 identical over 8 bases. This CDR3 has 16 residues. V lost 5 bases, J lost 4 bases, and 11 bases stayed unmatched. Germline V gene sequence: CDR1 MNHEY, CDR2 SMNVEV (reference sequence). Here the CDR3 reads CASSPTPTGAADTQYF. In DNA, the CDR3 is TGTGCCAGCAGTCCCACCCCGACAGGGGCGGCAGATACGCAGTATTTT.

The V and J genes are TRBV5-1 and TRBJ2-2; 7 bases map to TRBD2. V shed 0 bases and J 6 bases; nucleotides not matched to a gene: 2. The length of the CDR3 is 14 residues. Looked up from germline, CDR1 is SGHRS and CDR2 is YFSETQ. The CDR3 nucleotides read TGCGCCAGCAGCTTGGGCGGGAGAGCCGGGGAGCTGTTTTTT. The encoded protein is CASSLGGRAGELFF.

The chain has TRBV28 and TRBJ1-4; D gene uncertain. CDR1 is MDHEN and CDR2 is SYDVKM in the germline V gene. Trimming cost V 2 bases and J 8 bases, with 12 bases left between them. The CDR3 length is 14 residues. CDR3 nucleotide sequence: TGTGCCAGCAGTTTAATTAGAAACCCCGAAAAACTGTTTTTT. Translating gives CASSLIRNPEKLFF.

CDR3 in amino acids: CASSGRLAVTYEQYF. The CDR3 bases are TGTGCCAGCAGTGGGCGTCTAGCGGTGACCTACGAGCAGTACTTC. The chain carries TRBV6-2 or TRBV6-3 and TRBJ2-7; TRBD2 matches at 7 bases. J gave up 2 bases and V 5 bases, and 9 bases lay outside the gene matches. Germline CDR1 and CDR2: MNHEY and SVGEGT. The CDR3 totals 15 residues.